The T cell receptor beta chain described here comes from a study of cytomegalovirus exposure and HLA in healthy donors. The study's findings and limits: Sequencing depth roughly uniform across donors was assumed in presence/absence analyses. In most subjects, TCR beta sequences reportedly gave accurate predictions of HLA-A and HLA-B alleles.

This clone was detected only once. Antigen unknown. In the PCR, 60 Vbeta and 13 Jbeta primers were used. The assay was immunoSEQ multiplex PCR, and TCRdb's table has in-frame clones only and misses some. Of more than 80,000 clones detected, roughly 80% appear once; the ten largest clones hold roughly 1.2%. V shed 4 bases and J 4 bases; nucleotides not matched to a gene: 11. The germline CDR1 and CDR2 sequences are MDHEN and SYDVKM. The CDR3 covers 17 residues. V gene TRBV28 combines with J gene TRBJ2-3; 10 nucleotides agree with TRBD2. The sequencing sample was made of PBMCs. The sequence was collected from a girl aged 2 to 10 in good health and CMV-seropositive. The CDR3 loop is CASSSTSGPIRPDTQYF. In DNA, the CDR3 is TGTGCCAGCAGTTCGACTAGCGGGCCTATCAGACCAGATACGCAGTATTTT.